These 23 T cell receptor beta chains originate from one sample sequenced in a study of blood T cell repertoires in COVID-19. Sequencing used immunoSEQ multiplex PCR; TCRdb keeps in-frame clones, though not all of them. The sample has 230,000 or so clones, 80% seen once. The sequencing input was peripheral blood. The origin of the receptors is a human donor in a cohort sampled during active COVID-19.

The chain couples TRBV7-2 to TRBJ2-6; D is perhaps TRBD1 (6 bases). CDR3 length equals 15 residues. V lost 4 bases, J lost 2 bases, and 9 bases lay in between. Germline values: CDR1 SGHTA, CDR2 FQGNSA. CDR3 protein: CASSYSGAGANVLTF. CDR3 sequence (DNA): TGTGCCAGCAGCTATTCAGGGGCTGGGGCCAACGTCCTGACTTTC.

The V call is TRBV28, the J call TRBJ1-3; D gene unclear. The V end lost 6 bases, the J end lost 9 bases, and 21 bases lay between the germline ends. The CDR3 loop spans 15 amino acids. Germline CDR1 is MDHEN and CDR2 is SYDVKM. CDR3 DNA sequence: TGTGCCAGCAGCGTAAACGGCCCGGGGAGAGGCACCATATATTTT. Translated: CASSVNGPGRGTIYF. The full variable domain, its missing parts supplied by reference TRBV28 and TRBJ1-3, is DVKVTQSSRYLVKRTGEKVFLECVQDMDHENMFWYRQDPGLGLRLIYFSYDVKMKEKGDIPEGYSVSREKKERFSLILESASTNQTSMYLCASSVNGPGRGTIYFGEGSWLTVV.

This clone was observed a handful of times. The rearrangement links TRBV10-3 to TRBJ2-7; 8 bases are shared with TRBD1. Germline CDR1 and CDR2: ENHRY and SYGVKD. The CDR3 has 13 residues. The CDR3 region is CASGQGKDYEQYF. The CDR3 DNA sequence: TGTGCGTCCGGACAGGGAAAGGATTACGAGCAGTACTTC.

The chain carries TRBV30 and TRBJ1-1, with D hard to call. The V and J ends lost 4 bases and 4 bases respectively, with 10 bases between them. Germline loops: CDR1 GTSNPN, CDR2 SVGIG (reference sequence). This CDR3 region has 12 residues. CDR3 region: CAWKTGSTEAFF. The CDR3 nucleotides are TGTGCCTGGAAGACGGGGAGCACTGAAGCTTTCTTT.

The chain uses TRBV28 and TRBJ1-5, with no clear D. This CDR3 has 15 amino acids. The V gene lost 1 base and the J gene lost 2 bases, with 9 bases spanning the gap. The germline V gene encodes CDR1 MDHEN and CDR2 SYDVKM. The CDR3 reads CASSLLAGGNQPQHF. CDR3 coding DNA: TGTGCCAGCAGTTTATTAGCCGGGGGCAATCAGCCCCAGCATTTT.

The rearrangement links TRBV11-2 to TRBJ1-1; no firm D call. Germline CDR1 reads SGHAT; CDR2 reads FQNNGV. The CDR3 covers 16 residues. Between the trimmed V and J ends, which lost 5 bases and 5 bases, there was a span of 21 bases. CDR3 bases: TGTGCCAGCAGCCGCTCTGCCGGGGTAAGAGAGACTGAAGCTTTCTTT. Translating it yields CASSRSAGVRETEAFF.

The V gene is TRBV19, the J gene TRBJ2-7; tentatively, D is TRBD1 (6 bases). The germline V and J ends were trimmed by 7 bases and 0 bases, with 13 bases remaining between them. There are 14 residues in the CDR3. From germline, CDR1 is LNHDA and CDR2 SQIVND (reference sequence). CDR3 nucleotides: TGTGCCAGTAAGGTGGACAGTCTCTCCTACGAGCAGTACTTC. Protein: CASKVDSLSYEQYF.

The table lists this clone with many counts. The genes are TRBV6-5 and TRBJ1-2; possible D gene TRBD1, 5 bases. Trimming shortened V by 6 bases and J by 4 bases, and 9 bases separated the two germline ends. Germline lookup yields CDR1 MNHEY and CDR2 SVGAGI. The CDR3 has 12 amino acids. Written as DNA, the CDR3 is TGTGCCAGCAGCCCCGGGGGCTATGGCTACACCTTC. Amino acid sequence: CASSPGGYGYTF.

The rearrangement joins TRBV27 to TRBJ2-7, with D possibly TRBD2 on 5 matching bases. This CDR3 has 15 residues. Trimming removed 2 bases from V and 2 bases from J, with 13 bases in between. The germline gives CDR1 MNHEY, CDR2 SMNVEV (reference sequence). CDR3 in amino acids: CASSLRTDAPYEQYF. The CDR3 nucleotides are TGTGCCAGCAGTTTACGGACTGACGCACCCTACGAGCAGTACTTC.

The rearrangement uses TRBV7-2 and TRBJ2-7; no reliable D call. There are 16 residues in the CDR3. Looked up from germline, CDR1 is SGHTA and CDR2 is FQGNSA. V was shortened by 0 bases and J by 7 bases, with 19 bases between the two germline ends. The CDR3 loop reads CASSLAPTGLFGEQYF. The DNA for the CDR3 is TGTGCCAGCAGCTTAGCCCCCACGGGTTTGTTCGGAGAGCAGTACTTC.

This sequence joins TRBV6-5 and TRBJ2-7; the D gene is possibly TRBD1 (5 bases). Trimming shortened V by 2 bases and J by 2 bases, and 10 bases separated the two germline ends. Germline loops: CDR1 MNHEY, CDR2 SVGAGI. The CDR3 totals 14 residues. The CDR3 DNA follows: TGTGCCAGCAGTTACAGGGAAGGGGCCTACGAGCAGTACTTC. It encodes CASSYREGAYEQYF.

The CDR3 nucleotides read TGTGCCAGCAGTCCCTCGGGGACAGGGGCGATCTCCGAGCAGTACTTC. Translating gives CASSPSGTGAISEQYF. The V and J genes are TRBV28 and TRBJ2-7; TRBD1 aligns across 10 bases. The germline gives CDR1 MDHEN, CDR2 SYDVKM. The CDR3 is 16 residues long. Trimming took 5 bases from V and 6 from J; bases not matched to a gene: 13.

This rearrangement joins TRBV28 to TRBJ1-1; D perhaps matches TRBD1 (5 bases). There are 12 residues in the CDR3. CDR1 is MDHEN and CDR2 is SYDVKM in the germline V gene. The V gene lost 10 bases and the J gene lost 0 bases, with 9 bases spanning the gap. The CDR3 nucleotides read TGTGCCACCGACAGTTTGAACACTGAAGCTTTCTTT. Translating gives CATDSLNTEAFF.

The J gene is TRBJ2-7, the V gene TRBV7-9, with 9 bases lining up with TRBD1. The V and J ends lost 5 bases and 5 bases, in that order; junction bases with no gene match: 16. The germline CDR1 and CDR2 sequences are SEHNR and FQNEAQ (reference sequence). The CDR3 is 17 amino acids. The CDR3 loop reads CASSAPSGTGMRNEQYF. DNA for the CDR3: TGTGCCAGCAGCGCCCCTTCCGGGACAGGGATGCGCAACGAGCAGTACTTC.

The CDR3 loop reads CASSQQGVMANEKLFF. The CDR3 DNA follows: TGCGCCAGCAGCCAACAGGGTGTGATGGCTAATGAAAAACTGTTTTTT. The rearrangement joins TRBV10-2 to TRBJ1-4; weak D call: TRBD1 (6 bases). CDR1 is WSHSY and CDR2 is SAAADI in the germline V gene. The length of the CDR3 is 16 residues. V was cut by 6 bases and J by 3 bases, with 17 bases left in between.

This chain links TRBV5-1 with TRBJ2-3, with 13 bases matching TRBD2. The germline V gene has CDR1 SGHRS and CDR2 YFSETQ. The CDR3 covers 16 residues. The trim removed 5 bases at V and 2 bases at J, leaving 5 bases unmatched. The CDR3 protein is CASREGTSGNTDTQYF. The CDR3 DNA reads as TGCGCCAGCAGGGAGGGGACTAGCGGGAACACAGATACGCAGTATTTT.

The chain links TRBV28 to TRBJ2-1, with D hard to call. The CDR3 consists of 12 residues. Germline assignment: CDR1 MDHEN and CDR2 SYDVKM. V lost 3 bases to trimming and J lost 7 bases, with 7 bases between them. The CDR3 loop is CASSFTRNEQFF. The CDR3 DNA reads TGTGCCAGCAGTTTCACCCGGAATGAGCAGTTCTTC.

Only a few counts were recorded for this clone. The CDR3 sequence is CASGNGREGRTDTQYF. CDR3 in DNA: TGCGCCAGCGGGAACGGGCGGGAGGGTCGCACAGATACGCAGTATTTT. V is TRBV4-1 and J is TRBJ2-3, with 9 bases identical to TRBD2. The germline V gene has CDR1 MGHRA and CDR2 YSYEKL. Unmatched junction bases numbered 10, after V lost 8 bases and J lost 1 base. This CDR3 has 16 amino acids.

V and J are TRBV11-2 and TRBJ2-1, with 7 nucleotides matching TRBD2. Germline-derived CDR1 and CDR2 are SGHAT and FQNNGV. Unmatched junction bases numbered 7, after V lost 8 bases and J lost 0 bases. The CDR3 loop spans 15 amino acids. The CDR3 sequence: CASLSIAGSYNEQFF. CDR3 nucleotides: TGTGCCAGCCTCTCAATAGCGGGCTCCTACAATGAGCAGTTCTTC.

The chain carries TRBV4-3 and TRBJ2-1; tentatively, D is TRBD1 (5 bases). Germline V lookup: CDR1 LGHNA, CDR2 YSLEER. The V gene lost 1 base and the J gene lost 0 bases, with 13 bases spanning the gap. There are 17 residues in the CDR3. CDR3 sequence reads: CASSQAFRRASYNEQFF. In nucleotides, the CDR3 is TGCGCCAGCAGCCAAGCGTTCCGCAGGGCCTCCTACAATGAGCAGTTCTTC.

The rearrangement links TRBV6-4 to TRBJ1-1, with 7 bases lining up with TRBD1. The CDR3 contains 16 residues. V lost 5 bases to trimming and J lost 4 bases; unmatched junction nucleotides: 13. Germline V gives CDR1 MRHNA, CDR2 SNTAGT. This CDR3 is CASSPTGAPWGTEAFF. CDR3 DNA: TGTGCCAGCAGTCCTACAGGGGCCCCGTGGGGCACTGAAGCTTTCTTT.

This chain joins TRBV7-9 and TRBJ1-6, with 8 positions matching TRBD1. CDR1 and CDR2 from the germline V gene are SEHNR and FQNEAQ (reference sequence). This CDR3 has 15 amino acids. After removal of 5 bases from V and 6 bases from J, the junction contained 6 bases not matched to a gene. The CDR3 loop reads CASSRTGRINSPLHF. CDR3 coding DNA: TGTGCCAGCAGCCGGACAGGGAGAATTAATTCACCCCTCCACTTT.

CDR3 bases: TGCGCCAGCAGCCAAGATACGGGAGGGCCCTACAATGAGCAGTTCTTC. Translated: CASSQDTGGPYNEQFF. J is TRBJ2-1 and V is TRBV4-3; 8 bases match TRBD2. The ends lost 0 bases at V and 2 bases at J; junction bases unmatched: 3. Germline V lookup: CDR1 LGHNA, CDR2 YSLEER. This CDR3 contains 16 residues.